Each of the 7 T cell receptor beta chains below was sequenced from the same sample in a study of long-term antiretroviral therapy in people with HIV. The run of the v3.0 immunoSEQ assay was at survey level. Sequenced by immunoSEQ multiplex PCR; TCRdb stores in-frame clones only, minus some. The table records tens of thousands of clones, just under 95% of them present only once. Sample: unsorted PBMCs, taken 5.3 years after starting antiretroviral therapy. These receptors all stem from a man aged 50-60 years with HIV.

This chain connects TRBV5-6 to TRBJ1-2; maybe TRBD1 (6 bases). Per the germline V gene, CDR1 is SGHDT and CDR2 is YYEEEE. The V gene lost 7 bases and the J gene lost 4 bases, with 14 bases spanning the gap. The length of the CDR3 is 13 residues. The DNA of the CDR3 is TGTGCCAGCGGGACTACAGGGCCCTATGGCTACACCTTC. Encoded protein: CASGTTGPYGYTF.

Comment on this clone: Other nucleotide sequences from this sample produce the same CDR3. The chain joins TRBV30 to TRBJ1-1, with a weak D call TRBD1 (5 bases). Germline V CDR1 and CDR2: GTSNPN, SVGIG (reference sequence). This CDR3 region has 13 residues. The ends were cut back, 0 bases at V and 3 bases at J, with 8 bases in the middle. The CDR3 sequence: CAWSVSGDTEAFF. DNA of the CDR3: TGTGCCTGGAGTGTGTCGGGGGACACTGAAGCTTTCTTT.

The genes are TRBV27 and TRBJ1-2; 7 bases align to TRBD1. Trimming at V came to 6 bases and at J to 6 bases, leaving 10 bases not matched to a gene. The germline gives CDR1 MNHEY, CDR2 SMNVEV (reference sequence). The CDR3 sequence is 14 residues long. The CDR3 spells CASRRQGGEDGYTF. CDR3 nucleotide sequence: TGTGCCAGCAGGCGACAGGGCGGTGAGGATGGCTACACCTTC.

V and J are TRBV27 and TRBJ1-2; possibly TRBD1 for D (5 bases). This CDR3 is built from 14 residues. Germline CDR1 reads MNHEY; CDR2 reads SMNVEV (reference sequence). Between the trimmed V and J ends, which lost 8 bases and 3 bases, there was a span of 16 bases. CDR3 residues: CASGRQGAHYGYTF. CDR3 DNA sequence: TGTGCCAGCGGTCGGCAGGGAGCTCACTATGGCTACACCTTC.

This CDR3 is CASDLGTNYGYTF. DNA of the CDR3: TGTGCCAGTGACCTGGGGACTAACTATGGCTACACCTTC. The chain links TRBV19 to TRBJ1-2; no clear D gene. The CDR3 is 13 residues long. V lost 8 bases and J lost 0, with 10 bases in between. Germline lookup yields CDR1 LNHDA and CDR2 SQIVND (reference sequence).

The chain links TRBV4-3 to TRBJ2-3; D could derive from TRBD1 or TRBD2 (5 bases each). Per the germline V gene, CDR1 is LGHNA and CDR2 is YSLEER. The V and J ends lost 1 base and 2 bases respectively, with 10 bases between them. The CDR3 runs 15 residues. CDR3 in amino acids: CASSQGTGHTDTQYF. Here the CDR3 DNA reads TGCGCCAGCAGCCAAGGGACGGGGCACACAGATACGCAGTATTTT.

The J gene is TRBJ1-4, the V gene TRBV7-2, with 10 positions matching TRBD1. J was trimmed by 8 bases and V by 4 bases; bases with no gene match: 10. The CDR3 extends over 16 amino acids. Germline V CDR1 and CDR2: SGHTA, FQGNSA. The CDR3 region is CASSSDAGTGVEKLFF. In nucleotides, the CDR3 is TGTGCCAGCAGCTCGGACGCCGGGACAGGGGTAGAAAAACTGTTTTTT.